This TCR beta chain was captured by sequencing in a study of blood T cells in healthy people across ages. Then a second PCR, running about 6 to 12 cycles, was carried out with a sample-barcoded 5' primer and a J-beta primer mix. TCRdb ran MiXCR on the 5' RACE reads and lists one entry per CDR3 protein. The table includes 1 million or so distinct CDR3 sequences, 20% to 25% detected once. Study-wide findings and caveats: Naive CD4+ cell counts and diversity both ran higher in long-lived than in aged donors.

The CDR3 spans 14 residues. Germline values: CDR1 SEHNR, CDR2 FQNEAQ (reference sequence). With 4 bases clipped from V and 8 bases from J, the junction kept 5 bases outside the gene matches. With regard to this clonotype: Its antigen remains unidentified.

Another study also made use of these data, one on T cells of mothers and their children. According to that study: Researchers found no T cell clones that were persistent and microchimeric.

V is TRBV7-9 and J is TRBJ1-6, with 7 nucleotides matching TRBD1. The sequencing input was blood. The clonotype comes from a girl aged 2-10 years in good health. The CDR3 DNA is TGTGCCAGCAGCTCGACAGGGAGGGATTCACCCCTCCACTTT. It codes for CASSSTGRDSPLHF.